Listed below are T cell receptor beta chains from one sample, sequenced in a study of T cell responses to AZD1222 COVID-19 vaccine. Sequenced by immunoSEQ multiplex PCR; TCRdb stores in-frame clones only, minus some. The table lists around 140,000 clones, approximately 89% of them singletons. Sample: peripheral blood, taken 28 days after the second AZD1222 dose. The origin of the receptors is an adult who received the AZD1222 COVID-19 vaccine. Each CDR3 is given with its conserved first and last residue. The D gene is left open where the match is weak. Not all rows give a size; the values are once, few, many and, for expanded clones, a class.

v_gene: TRBV18; d_gene: TRBD1; len: 16; j_gene: TRBJ1-3; abundance: .; CDR3aa: CASSLTSTGNGNTIYF; CDR3nt: TGTGCCAGCTCACTGACCTCGACAGGGAACGGAAACACCATATATTTT
v_gene: TRBV6-5; d_gene: .; len: 13; j_gene: TRBJ2-7; abundance: .; CDR3aa: CATSRTVQTEQYF; CDR3nt: TGTGCCACCTCCCGAACCGTACAGACCGAGCAGTACTTC
v_gene: TRBV18; d_gene: TRBD1; len: 15; j_gene: TRBJ1-4; abundance: .; CDR3aa: CASSPRGQENEKLFF; CDR3nt: TGTGCCAGCTCACCACGGGGACAGGAGAATGAAAAACTGTTTTTT
v_gene: TRBV6-1; d_gene: .; len: 14; j_gene: TRBJ1-5; abundance: .; CDR3aa: CASSESQMGQPQHF; CDR3nt: TGTGCCAGCAGTGAATCGCAGATGGGCCAGCCCCAGCATTTT
v_gene: TRBV7-9; d_gene: .; len: 16; j_gene: TRBJ1-2; abundance: .; CDR3aa: CVEKPGGPQAIGGYTF; CDR3nt: TGTGTCGAAAAGCCGGGTGGGCCCCAGGCTATTGGTGGCTACACCTTC
v_gene: TRBV3-1/TRBV3-2; d_gene: .; len: 13; j_gene: TRBJ1-6; abundance: few; CDR3aa: CASSPYGNSPLHF; CDR3nt: TGTGCCAGCAGCCCCTACGGAAATTCACCCCTCCACTTT
v_gene: TRBV5-1; d_gene: TRBD2; len: 19; j_gene: TRBJ2-6; abundance: .; CDR3aa: CASSLEAGTRFSGANVLTF; CDR3nt: TGCGCCAGCAGCTTGGAAGCCGGGACTAGGTTCTCTGGGGCCAACGTCCTGACTTTC
v_gene: TRBV30; d_gene: .; len: 12; j_gene: TRBJ2-7; abundance: .; CDR3aa: CAWSISGYEQYF; CDR3nt: TGTGCCTGGAGTATTAGCGGCTACGAGCAGTACTTC
v_gene: TRBV30; d_gene: TRBD1; len: 12; j_gene: TRBJ1-6; abundance: .; CDR3aa: CACRQGNSPLHF; CDR3nt: TGTGCCTGTCGACAGGGAAATTCACCCCTCCACTTT
v_gene: TRBV6-1; d_gene: .; len: 11; j_gene: TRBJ1-1; abundance: few; CDR3aa: CASSDGFQAFF; CDR3nt: TGTGCCAGCAGTGACGGGTTTCAAGCTTTCTTT
v_gene: TRBV2; d_gene: .; len: 13; j_gene: TRBJ1-3; abundance: .; CDR3aa: CASSEGLGNTIYF; CDR3nt: TGTGCCAGCAGTGAGGGGCTTGGAAACACCATATATTTT
v_gene: TRBV19; d_gene: .; len: 13; j_gene: TRBJ1-5; abundance: many; CDR3aa: CASSTLAHQPQHF; CDR3nt: TGTGCCAGTAGTACCCTGGCCCATCAGCCCCAGCATTTT
v_gene: TRBV6-2/TRBV6-3; d_gene: TRBD2; len: 15; j_gene: TRBJ2-5; abundance: .; CDR3aa: CASSFLAGGGETQYF; CDR3nt: TGTGCCAGCAGCTTTCTAGCGGGAGGGGGAGAGACCCAGTACTTC
v_gene: TRBV6-1; d_gene: .; len: 16; j_gene: TRBJ2-1; abundance: .; CDR3aa: CASSEVFGQRYNEQFF; CDR3nt: TGTGCCAGCAGTGAAGTTTTTGGACAGAGATACAATGAGCAGTTCTTC
v_gene: TRBV28; d_gene: .; len: 12; j_gene: TRBJ1-2; abundance: .; CDR3aa: CASMRTATGYTF; CDR3nt: TGTGCCAGCATGCGAACCGCCACAGGCTACACCTTC
v_gene: TRBV7-2; d_gene: .; len: 16; j_gene: TRBJ2-3; abundance: .; CDR3aa: CASSVTVLVPPDTQYF; CDR3nt: TGTGCCAGCAGCGTCACAGTGCTAGTCCCTCCAGATACGCAGTATTTT
v_gene: TRBV18; d_gene: TRBD1; len: 12; j_gene: TRBJ2-7; abundance: .; CDR3aa: CASSPGQGRQYF; CDR3nt: TGTGCCAGCTCACCCGGACAGGGCAGGCAGTACTTC
v_gene: TRBV18; d_gene: .; len: 15; j_gene: TRBJ2-1; abundance: .; CDR3aa: CASSPLRQKTAMAFF; CDR3nt: TGTGCCAGCTCACCACTCAGACAGAAAACCGCCATGGCGTTCTTC
v_gene: TRBV4-3; d_gene: .; len: 16; j_gene: TRBJ2-2; abundance: .; CDR3aa: CASSQGWQTNTGELFF; CDR3nt: TGCGCCAGCAGCCAAGGGTGGCAGACGAACACCGGGGAGCTGTTTTTT
v_gene: TRBV7-7; d_gene: .; len: 14; j_gene: TRBJ2-5; abundance: .; CDR3aa: CASSGDRPQETQYF; CDR3nt: TGTGCTAGCAGCGGGGACAGGCCCCAAGAGACCCAGTACTTC
v_gene: TRBV28; d_gene: .; len: 18; j_gene: TRBJ1-1; abundance: .; CDR3aa: CASKWDAIGGPMNTEAFF; CDR3nt: TGTGCCAGCAAGTGGGATGCGATTGGGGGCCCCATGAACACTGAAGCTTTCTTT
v_gene: TRBV5-1; d_gene: TRBD1; len: 15; j_gene: TRBJ1-2; abundance: .; CDR3aa: CASSLEGRGHEGYTF; CDR3nt: TGCGCCAGCAGCTTGGAGGGCAGGGGGCATGAAGGCTACACCTTC
v_gene: TRBV6-5; d_gene: .; len: 15; j_gene: TRBJ2-3; abundance: .; CDR3aa: CASSIQDPGKDTQYF; CDR3nt: TGTGCCAGCAGTATACAGGATCCCGGAAAAGATACGCAGTATTTT
v_gene: TRBV27; d_gene: TRBD2; len: 15; j_gene: TRBJ2-3; abundance: .; CDR3aa: CASSLLAGGTDTQYF; CDR3nt: TGTGCCAGCAGTTTGCTAGCGGGAGGCACAGATACGCAGTATTTT
v_gene: TRBV29-1; d_gene: TRBD2; len: 15; j_gene: TRBJ2-2; abundance: .; CDR3aa: CSVEVAGGPAGELFF; CDR3nt: TGCAGCGTTGAGGTTGCGGGAGGGCCGGCCGGGGAGCTGTTTTTT
v_gene: TRBV9; d_gene: .; len: 13; j_gene: TRBJ2-2; abundance: .; CDR3aa: CASSVGGSGELFF; CDR3nt: TGTGCCAGCAGCGTAGGCGGATCGGGGGAGCTGTTTTTT
v_gene: TRBV4-1; d_gene: .; len: 12; j_gene: TRBJ2-7; abundance: .; CDR3aa: CASSQPLYEQYF; CDR3nt: TGCGCCAGCAGCCAACCCCTCTACGAGCAGTACTTC
v_gene: TRBV27; d_gene: .; len: 17; j_gene: TRBJ1-1; abundance: few; CDR3aa: CASSVGVIGAGFTEAFF; CDR3nt: TGTGCCAGCAGCGTGGGGGTTATTGGGGCGGGGTTCACTGAAGCTTTCTTT
v_gene: TRBV6-5; d_gene: TRBD1; len: 16; j_gene: TRBJ1-3; abundance: .; CDR3aa: CASSYSTGGSGNTIYF; CDR3nt: TGTGCCAGCAGTTACTCAACAGGGGGCTCTGGAAACACCATATATTTT
v_gene: TRBV7-8; d_gene: TRBD1; len: 11; j_gene: TRBJ2-3; abundance: .; CDR3aa: CASSLWGQGYF; CDR3nt: TGTGCCAGCAGCTTGTGGGGACAGGGGTATTTT
v_gene: TRBV2; d_gene: .; len: 15; j_gene: TRBJ1-4; abundance: .; CDR3aa: CASSDMGAGEEKLFF; CDR3nt: TGTGCCAGCAGTGATATGGGGGCGGGTGAAGAAAAACTGTTTTTT
v_gene: TRBV28; d_gene: TRBD1; len: 15; j_gene: TRBJ1-5; abundance: .; CDR3aa: CASSQGQGAAQPQHF; CDR3nt: TGTGCCAGCAGCCAAGGACAGGGGGCCGCTCAGCCCCAGCATTTT
v_gene: TRBV28; d_gene: TRBD1; len: 11; j_gene: TRBJ2-1; abundance: once; CDR3aa: CAQGQGNEQFF; CDR3nt: TGTGCCCAGGGACAGGGAAATGAGCAGTTCTTC
v_gene: TRBV19; d_gene: .; len: 15; j_gene: TRBJ1-3; abundance: .; CDR3aa: CASSIGPGRGNTIYF; CDR3nt: TGTGCCAGTAGTATAGGTCCGGGACGTGGAAACACCATATATTTT
v_gene: TRBV12-5; d_gene: TRBD2; len: 15; j_gene: TRBJ2-3; abundance: once; CDR3aa: CASGGGLAVLDTQYF; CDR3nt: TGTGCTAGTGGGGGGGGACTAGCGGTGCTAGATACGCAGTATTTT
v_gene: TRBV5-4; d_gene: TRBD1; len: 18; j_gene: TRBJ2-7; abundance: .; CDR3aa: CASSMNTPTGVPSYEQYF; CDR3nt: TGTGCCAGCAGCATGAACACTCCTACAGGGGTCCCCTCCTACGAGCAGTACTTC
v_gene: TRBV27; d_gene: TRBD1; len: 14; j_gene: TRBJ2-1; abundance: .; CDR3aa: CASRIQGNYNEQFF; CDR3nt: TGTGCCAGCAGGATACAGGGGAACTACAATGAGCAGTTCTTC
v_gene: TRBV6-2/TRBV6-3; d_gene: .; len: 15; j_gene: TRBJ2-5; abundance: .; CDR3aa: CASSPFEGRQETQYF; CDR3nt: TGTGCCAGCAGTCCCTTCGAGGGAAGACAAGAGACCCAGTACTTC
v_gene: TRBV28; d_gene: TRBD1; len: 17; j_gene: TRBJ1-1; abundance: few; CDR3aa: CASRSGTGVPLNTEAFF; CDR3nt: TGTGCCAGCAGGTCCGGGACAGGGGTCCCTTTGAACACTGAAGCTTTCTTT
v_gene: TRBV9; d_gene: .; len: 12; j_gene: TRBJ1-2; abundance: .; CDR3aa: CASSVEGDGYTF; CDR3nt: TGTGCCAGCAGCGTAGAAGGAGATGGCTACACCTTC
v_gene: TRBV28; d_gene: .; len: 13; j_gene: TRBJ2-7; abundance: .; CDR3aa: CASTRDHSYEQYF; CDR3nt: TGTGCCAGCACCAGGGACCACTCCTACGAGCAGTACTTC
v_gene: TRBV29-1; d_gene: .; len: 14; j_gene: TRBJ1-2; abundance: .; CDR3aa: CSGMTVESNYGYTF; CDR3nt: TGCAGCGGGATGACAGTGGAATCTAACTATGGCTACACCTTC
v_gene: TRBV12-3/TRBV12-4; d_gene: .; len: 13; j_gene: TRBJ2-7; abundance: .; CDR3aa: CASSFQSAYEQYF; CDR3nt: TGTGCCAGCAGTTTTCAGTCGGCCTACGAGCAGTACTTC
v_gene: TRBV5-4; d_gene: .; len: 14; j_gene: TRBJ1-1; abundance: .; CDR3aa: CASSLGREGTEAFF; CDR3nt: TGTGCCAGCAGCTTGGGCAGGGAGGGCACTGAAGCTTTCTTT
v_gene: TRBV11-2; d_gene: .; len: 14; j_gene: TRBJ1-2; abundance: once; CDR3aa: CASSQGRPIYGYTF; CDR3nt: TGTGCCAGCAGCCAGGGACGCCCAATCTATGGCTACACCTTC
v_gene: TRBV7-9; d_gene: .; len: 12; j_gene: TRBJ2-1; abundance: .; CDR3aa: CAGRTEDNEQFF; CDR3nt: TGTGCCGGGAGGACGGAAGACAATGAGCAGTTCTTC